A selection of T cell receptor beta chains follows, all from one sample in a study of blood T cell repertoires in COVID-19. The assay was immunoSEQ multiplex PCR, and TCRdb's table has in-frame clones only and misses some. The sample lists about 360,000 clones; 70% to 90% were seen once. The sequenced sample was peripheral blood. The receptors here all came from a woman aged 55-75 years with COVID-19, enrolled during active disease. Both conserved end residues are trimmed from each CDR3. The order of the fields is clone size, V gene, CDR3 protein. Rows give clone size only sometimes, using once, few, many, or a class for an expanded clone.

>-|TRBV3-1/TRBV3-2
ASSQLAVFTDTQY
>few|TRBV9
ASSVAGVYNSPLH
>-|TRBV5-8
ASSWSGQGYQPQH
>-|TRBV7-9
ASSSGQVASSPLH
>-|TRBV5-1
ASRIFRDRDSFGGYT
>-|TRBV19
ASSIAGKETQY
>-|TRBV6-6
ASRRQETDTQY
>-|TRBV5-1
ASSSTGETEAF
>-|TRBV4-3
ASSQEPPGQNTGELF
>once|TRBV9
ASSVTGTANTEAF
>-|TRBV7-6
ASSPSTGEQY
>-|TRBV6-5
ASSLDFYEQY
>-|TRBV15
ATSRGTGQDGYEQY
>-|TRBV4-1
ASSQTMGGGYEQY
>-|TRBV11-3
ASSYDIENTGELF
>-|TRBV6-1
ASSESGVKETQY
>many|TRBV29-1
SVTGDTEAF
>-|TRBV9
ASSVGVSGYQETQY
>-|TRBV12-3/TRBV12-4
ASSRTGSTEAF
>-|TRBV7-3
ASSSQGDYEQY
>once|TRBV14
ASSRTSGLSTDTQY
>-|TRBV25-1
ASSDFQGDNEKLF
>-|TRBV5-8
ASSFLTVGAIGYT
>-|TRBV2
ASTRDSGISPLH
>once|TRBV5-1
ASSQTDTQY
>-|TRBV5-4
ASSSAGTGYTEAF
>-|TRBV6-5
ASSRGTLAYEQY
>-|TRBV19
ASHKAQTGGKYGYT
>-|TRBV4-1
ASSQGQGADNSPLH
>-|TRBV4-1
ASSQDRTRSYEQY
>once|TRBV5-1
ASAEGQGTSSYEQY
>-|TRBV11-2
ASSLGAQIYTDTQY
>-|TRBV5-4
ASSFSGGADTQY